These 20 T cell receptor beta chains were all obtained from the same sample, sequenced in a study of blood T cell repertoires in COVID-19. TCRdb's copy holds only in-frame clones and misses some; the assay was immunoSEQ multiplex PCR. The sample carries approximately 260,000 clones, more than 85% recorded once. Material: peripheral blood. These TCRs come from a man younger than 35 with active or convalescent COVID-19.

J is TRBJ2-3 and V is TRBV19; 7 bases agree with TRBD2. The CDR3 covers 15 residues. V gave up 2 bases and J gave up 2 bases; unmatched junction bases: 4. CDR1 is LNHDA and CDR2 is SQIVND in the germline V gene (reference sequence). The CDR3 here is CASSIWSGDTDTQYF. CDR3 coding DNA: TGTGCCAGTAGTATATGGAGCGGGGACACAGATACGCAGTATTTT.

V is TRBV6-5 and J is TRBJ2-1; TRBD2 is a possible D gene (6 bases). The CDR3 runs 14 residues. Trimming shortened V by 6 bases and J by 2 bases, and 11 bases separated the two germline ends. Germline-derived CDR1 and CDR2 are MNHEY and SVGAGI. CDR3 residues: CASRLLAAYNEQFF. The DNA of the CDR3 is TGTGCCAGCAGATTGTTAGCGGCCTACAATGAGCAGTTCTTC.

A remark on this clone: In the same sample, other DNA sequences code for this CDR3. This chain joins TRBV18 and TRBJ2-6, with unresolved D. V was cut by 0 bases and J by 0 bases, with 9 bases left in between. Germline CDR1 reads KGHSH; CDR2 reads LQKENI. This CDR3 comprises 17 residues. The DNA of the CDR3 is TGTGCCAGCTCACCACCGAGCGTGAGCTCTGGGGCCAACGTCCTGACTTTC. Protein: CASSPPSVSSGANVLTF.

This chain links TRBV7-2 with TRBJ1-5; D gene ambiguous. CDR3 length: 17 amino acids. V shed 1 base and J shed 0 bases, with 13 bases lying between them. Germline loops: CDR1 SGHTA, CDR2 FQGNSA. CDR3 sequence: CASSLEPFLYSNQPQHF. The CDR3 DNA follows: TGTGCCAGCAGCTTAGAGCCATTCCTATATAGCAATCAGCCCCAGCATTTT.

V is TRBV10-2 and J is TRBJ2-2; no firm D call. Germline CDR1 reads WSHSY; CDR2 reads SAAADI. This CDR3 contains 11 residues. The ends were cut back, 6 bases at V and 4 bases at J, with 3 bases in the middle. CDR3 residues: CASSGTGELFF. In DNA, the CDR3 is TGCGCCAGCAGCGGCACCGGGGAGCTGTTTTTT.

This clone was seen just once. The chain couples TRBV6-2 or TRBV6-3 to TRBJ2-3; TRBD2 agrees at 11 bases. The germline V gene encodes CDR1 MNHEY and CDR2 SVGEGT. The J segment lost 5 bases and the V segment lost 6 bases, leaving 13 bases of the junction unmatched. This CDR3 is 17 amino acids long. CDR3 in amino acids: CASSHHRLAGGGDTQYF. DNA for the CDR3: TGTGCCAGCAGCCACCACCGTTTAGCGGGAGGGGGAGATACGCAGTATTTT.

The chain combines TRBV6-5 with TRBJ1-1; TRBD1 agrees at 7 bases. The V segment lost 6 bases and the J segment 6 bases; nucleotides outside the gene matches: 7. The CDR3 totals 13 residues. Per germline, CDR1 MNHEY and CDR2 SVGAGI. CDR3 region: CASRLRGSSEAFF. The CDR3 region has the DNA TGTGCCAGCAGACTCAGGGGGTCCTCTGAAGCTTTCTTT.

The CDR3: CAISEFLAGNTDTQYF. The DNA for the CDR3 is TGTGCCATCAGTGAGTTCCTAGCGGGGAACACAGATACGCAGTATTTT. The chain couples TRBV10-3 to TRBJ2-3; 9 bases fit TRBD2. The CDR3 spans 16 residues. Germline V CDR1 and CDR2: ENHRY, SYGVKD. The ends lost 1 base at V and 2 bases at J; junction bases unmatched: 4.

The chain employs TRBV11-2 and TRBJ1-2; D is perhaps TRBD1 (6 bases). Trimming pared 0 bases from V and 0 bases from J, leaving 8 bases between. The CDR3 loop spans 15 amino acids. Germline lookup yields CDR1 SGHAT and CDR2 FQNNGV. CDR3 bases: TGTGCCAGCAGCTTAGATGGGGGCCCTAACTATGGCTACACCTTC. This translates into CASSLDGGPNYGYTF.

The chain carries TRBV7-9 and TRBJ2-5; 7 bases line up with TRBD2. CDR3 size: 17 residues. Germline lookup yields CDR1 SEHNR and CDR2 FQNEAQ (reference sequence). Germline trimming cut 3 bases from V and 2 bases from J; bases unmatched to any gene: 12. CDR3: CASSFGRREPPQETQYF. CDR3 bases: TGTGCCAGCAGCTTCGGGAGGCGGGAGCCCCCACAAGAGACCCAGTACTTC.

DNA for the CDR3: TGTGCCAGCAGCTTTGGCGACTCGAATGAGCAGTTCTTC. It codes for CASSFGDSNEQFF. The gene calls are TRBV7-2 and TRBJ2-1; D call uncertain. Trimming took off 3 bases at V and 7 bases at J, with 10 bases between the two ends. The CDR3 consists of 13 residues. The germline CDR1 and CDR2 sequences are SGHTA and FQGNSA.

The chain recombines TRBV5-1 with TRBJ2-7; D perhaps matches TRBD2 (6 bases). CDR3 length: 13 residues. The germline V and J ends were trimmed by 2 bases and 2 bases, with 8 bases remaining between them. Germline assignment: CDR1 SGHRS and CDR2 YFSETQ. The CDR3 region is CASSFGGTYEQYF. CDR3 in DNA: TGCGCCAGCAGCTTCGGCGGGACCTACGAGCAGTACTTC.

The chain links TRBV6-5 to TRBJ1-4; 11 bases agree with TRBD1. CDR1 and CDR2 from the germline V gene are MNHEY and SVGAGI. The CDR3 contains 16 residues. The junction had 9 bases not matched to a gene; V was cut back by 4 bases and J by 8 bases. As DNA, the CDR3 is TGTGCCAGCAGTTCTACGGACAGGGGGCCTGGAGAAAAACTGTTTTTT. Translation: CASSSTDRGPGEKLFF.

The chain combines TRBV6-1 with TRBJ1-6, with 8 bases identical to TRBD1. V dropped 2 bases and J dropped 8; count of bases not matched to a gene: 5. This CDR3 is 15 amino acids long. Germline CDR1 and CDR2: MNHNS and SASEGT. The CDR3 sequence is CASSEIGTGHSPLHF. CDR3 DNA sequence: TGTGCCAGCAGTGAAATCGGGACAGGCCATTCACCCCTCCACTTT.

The rearrangement uses TRBV28 and TRBJ2-2; TRBD1 matches at 9 bases. The CDR3 is 16 amino acids. The trim removed 3 bases at V and 4 bases at J, leaving 6 bases unmatched. The germline gives CDR1 MDHEN, CDR2 SYDVKM. The CDR3 DNA sequence: TGTGCCAGCAGTTTGACCGGGACAGGGACCACCGGGGAGCTGTTTTTT. This translates into CASSLTGTGTTGELFF.

The chain combines TRBV19 with TRBJ2-7; the D gene is possibly TRBD1 (5 bases). CDR3 length equals 15 residues. Germline assignment: CDR1 LNHDA and CDR2 SQIVND (reference sequence). Trimming shortened V by 1 base and J by 6 bases, and 16 bases separated the two germline ends. Written as DNA, the CDR3 is TGTGCCAGTAGTATAGGGGGCTCACCTCGAGGCGAGCAGTACTTC. Encoded protein: CASSIGGSPRGEQYF.

The chain combines TRBV3-1 (or the pseudogene TRBV3-2) with TRBJ2-3; D is perhaps TRBD2 (5 bases). The CDR3 loop spans 17 amino acids. Trimming pared 0 bases from V and 0 bases from J, leaving 13 bases between. Germline V gives CDR1 LGHDT, CDR2 YNNKEL (reference sequence). DNA for the CDR3: TGTGCCAGCAGCCAAGATCTTGCTAGCTTGAGCACAGATACGCAGTATTTT. Translating it yields CASSQDLASLSTDTQYF.

This clone was counted a few times. This chain connects TRBV21-1 to TRBJ2-6; the table's D call, TRBD2, has no DNA check behind it. TRBV21-1 is termed a pseudogene. The CDR3 runs to 14 residues. The CDR3 DNA follows: TGTGCCAGGTCCCCTTCCTCTGGGGCCAACGTCCTGACTTTC. This translates into CARSPSSGANVLTF.

The genes are TRBV24-1 and TRBJ1-2; 11 nucleotides line up with TRBD1. V was pared by 7 bases and J by 7 bases, with 1 base of the junction left unmatched. This CDR3 is 12 amino acids long. Looked up from germline, CDR1 is KGHDR and CDR2 is SFDVKD. CDR3 in DNA: TGTGCCACCAGGGGGACAGGGGGTGGCTACACCTTC. Residues: CATRGTGGGYTF.

V usage is TRBV11-3 and J usage is TRBJ2-1; 7 bases agree with TRBD2. Trimming took 2 bases from V and 0 from J; bases not matched to a gene: 1. CDR3 length: 15 amino acids. Germline V CDR1 and CDR2: SGHNT, YENEEA. The CDR3 DNA sequence: TGTGCCAGCAGCTTACAGCGGGGCTCCTACAATGAGCAGTTCTTC. This codes for CASSLQRGSYNEQFF.